This T cell receptor beta chain was profiled in a study of OX40 agonist ivuxolimab in advanced cancers. Looking at the study overall: Patients were roughly 87% male with ages roughly 23 to 79, mean roughly 64.

Germline-derived CDR1 and CDR2 are SGHTA and FQGNSA. The CDR3 is 16 amino acids. Deletions cut 4 bases from V and 1 base from J, with 16 bases between. Sequencing used immunoSEQ multiplex PCR; TCRdb keeps in-frame clones, though not all of them. The sample lists 100,000 to 150,000 clones; about 92% were seen once. As for this clone: Its specificity is unknown.

Overall study findings and caveats: Expanded clones tended on average to be more numerous among CD8+ T cells than CD4+. In a subset of nonresponders, normalized T-cell clonal expansion was also low.

The genes are TRBV7-2 and TRBJ2-5, with D unresolved. Sequenced here: CD4+ or CD8+ T cells sorted from blood, sampled in a trial of the OX40 agonist ivuxolimab. The sequence was collected from an adult with an advanced solid tumor such as melanoma, head and neck, liver or kidney cancer. In DNA, the CDR3 is TGTGCCAGCAGCTCCCCGATGGGGAACCTCCAAGAGACCCAGTACTTC. As protein: CASSSPMGNLQETQYF.